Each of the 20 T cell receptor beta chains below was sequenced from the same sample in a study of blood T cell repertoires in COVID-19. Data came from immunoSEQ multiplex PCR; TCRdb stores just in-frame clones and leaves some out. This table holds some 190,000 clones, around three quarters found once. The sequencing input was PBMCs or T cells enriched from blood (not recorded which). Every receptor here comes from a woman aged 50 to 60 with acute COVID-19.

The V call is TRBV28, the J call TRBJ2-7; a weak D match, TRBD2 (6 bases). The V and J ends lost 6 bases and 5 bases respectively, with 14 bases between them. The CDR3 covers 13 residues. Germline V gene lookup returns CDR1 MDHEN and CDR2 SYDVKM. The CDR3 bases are TGTGCCAGCAGCGCCAGGGAGGAAAACGAGCAGTACGTC. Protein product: CASSAREENEQYV.

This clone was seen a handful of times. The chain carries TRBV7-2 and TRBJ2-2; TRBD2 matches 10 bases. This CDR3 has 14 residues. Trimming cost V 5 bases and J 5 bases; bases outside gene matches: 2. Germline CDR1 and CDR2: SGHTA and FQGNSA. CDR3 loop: CASSPTSGTGELFF. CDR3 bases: TGTGCCAGCAGCCCGACTAGCGGGACCGGGGAGCTGTTTTTT.

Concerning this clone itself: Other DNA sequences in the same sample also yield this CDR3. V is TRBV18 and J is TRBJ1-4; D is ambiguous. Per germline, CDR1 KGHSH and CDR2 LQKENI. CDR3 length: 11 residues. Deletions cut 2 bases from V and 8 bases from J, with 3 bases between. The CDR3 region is CASSPGEKLFF. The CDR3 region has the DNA TGTGCCAGCTCACCAGGCGAAAAACTGTTTTTT.

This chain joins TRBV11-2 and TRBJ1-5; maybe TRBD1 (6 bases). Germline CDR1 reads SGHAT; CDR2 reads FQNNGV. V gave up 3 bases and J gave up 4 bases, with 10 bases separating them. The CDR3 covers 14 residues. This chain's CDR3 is CASSFGTPNQPQHF. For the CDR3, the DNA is TGTGCCAGCAGCTTTGGGACACCTAATCAGCCCCAGCATTTT.

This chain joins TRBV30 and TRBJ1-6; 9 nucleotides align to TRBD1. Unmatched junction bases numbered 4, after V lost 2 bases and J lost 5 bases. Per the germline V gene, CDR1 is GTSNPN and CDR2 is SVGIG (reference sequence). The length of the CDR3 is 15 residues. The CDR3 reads CAWSRRDRDNSPLHF. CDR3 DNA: TGTGCCTGGAGTCGCCGGGACAGGGATAATTCACCCCTCCACTTT.

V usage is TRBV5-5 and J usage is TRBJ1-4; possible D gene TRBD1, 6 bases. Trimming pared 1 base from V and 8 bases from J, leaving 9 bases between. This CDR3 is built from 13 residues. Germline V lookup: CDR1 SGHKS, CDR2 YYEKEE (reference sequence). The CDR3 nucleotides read TGTGCCAGCAGCTTGACAGGGACAGAAAAACTGTTTTTT. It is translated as CASSLTGTEKLFF.

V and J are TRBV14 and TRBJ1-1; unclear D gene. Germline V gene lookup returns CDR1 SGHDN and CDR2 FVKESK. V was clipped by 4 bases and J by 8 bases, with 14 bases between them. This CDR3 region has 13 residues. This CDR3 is CASSPRNRLEAFF. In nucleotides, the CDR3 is TGTGCCAGCAGCCCCCGTAACAGACTAGAAGCTTTCTTT.

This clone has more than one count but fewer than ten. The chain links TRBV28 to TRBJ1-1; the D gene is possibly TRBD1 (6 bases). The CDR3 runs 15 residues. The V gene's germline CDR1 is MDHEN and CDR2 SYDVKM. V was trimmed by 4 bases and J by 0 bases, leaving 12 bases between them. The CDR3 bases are TGTGCCAGCAGTTCCTCGGGACAACTGAACACTGAAGCTTTCTTT. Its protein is CASSSSGQLNTEAFF.

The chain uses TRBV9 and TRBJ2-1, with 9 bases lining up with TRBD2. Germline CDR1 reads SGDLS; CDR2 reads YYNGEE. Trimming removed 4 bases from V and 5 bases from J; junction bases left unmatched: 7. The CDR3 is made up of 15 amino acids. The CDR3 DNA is TGTGCCAGCAGCCCTTTGGCGGGGGGGCACAATGAGCAGTTCTTC. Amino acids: CASSPLAGGHNEQFF.

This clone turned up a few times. CDR3 protein: CASSDGGLVPNTEAFF. CDR3 DNA: TGTGCCAGCAGCGACGGGGGACTAGTTCCGAACACTGAAGCTTTCTTT. The gene calls are TRBV7-8 and TRBJ1-1, with D possibly matching TRBD1 (5 bases). Germline lookup yields CDR1 SGHVS and CDR2 FQNEAQ. The ends were cut back, 5 bases at V and 1 base at J, with 17 bases in the middle. CDR3 length: 16 residues.

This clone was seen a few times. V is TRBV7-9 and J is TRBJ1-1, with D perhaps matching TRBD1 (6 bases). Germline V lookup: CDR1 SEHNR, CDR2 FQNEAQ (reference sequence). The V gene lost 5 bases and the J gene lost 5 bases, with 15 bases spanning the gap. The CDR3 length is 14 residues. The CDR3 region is CASSLGGEQTEAFF. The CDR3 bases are TGTGCCAGCAGCCTAGGGGGGGAGCAGACTGAAGCTTTCTTT.

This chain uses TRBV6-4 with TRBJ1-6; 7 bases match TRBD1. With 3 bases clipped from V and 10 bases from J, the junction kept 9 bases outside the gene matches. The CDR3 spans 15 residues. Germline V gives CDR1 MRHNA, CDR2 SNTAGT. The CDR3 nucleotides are TGTGCCAGCAGTGAGGGGGAACAGGGGAGCTCACCCCTCCACTTT. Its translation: CASSEGEQGSSPLHF.

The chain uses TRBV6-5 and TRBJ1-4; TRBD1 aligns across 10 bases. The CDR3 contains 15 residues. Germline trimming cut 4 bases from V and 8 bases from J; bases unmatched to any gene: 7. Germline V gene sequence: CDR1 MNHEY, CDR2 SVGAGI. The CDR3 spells CASSSDRGRLEKLFF. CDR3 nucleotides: TGTGCCAGCAGTTCCGACAGGGGGCGCTTGGAAAAACTGTTTTTT.

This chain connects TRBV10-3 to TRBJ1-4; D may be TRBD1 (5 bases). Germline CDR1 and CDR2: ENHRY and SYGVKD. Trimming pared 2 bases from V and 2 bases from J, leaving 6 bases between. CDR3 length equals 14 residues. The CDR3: CAISEGGTNEKLFF. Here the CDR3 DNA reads TGTGCCATCAGTGAGGGGGGGACTAATGAAAAACTGTTTTTT.

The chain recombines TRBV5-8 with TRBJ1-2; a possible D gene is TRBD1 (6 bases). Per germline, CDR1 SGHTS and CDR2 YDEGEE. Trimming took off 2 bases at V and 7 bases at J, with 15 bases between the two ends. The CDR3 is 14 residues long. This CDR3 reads CASSFGGGRVGYTF. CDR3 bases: TGTGCCAGCAGCTTCGGGGGGGGGCGAGTTGGCTACACCTTC.

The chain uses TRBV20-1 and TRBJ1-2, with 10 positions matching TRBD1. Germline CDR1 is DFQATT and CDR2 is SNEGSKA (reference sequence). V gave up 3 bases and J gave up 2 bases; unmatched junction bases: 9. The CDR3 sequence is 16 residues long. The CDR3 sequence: CSASPGQGKRNYGYTF. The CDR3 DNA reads TGCAGTGCTAGTCCGGGACAGGGGAAAAGGAACTATGGCTACACCTTC.

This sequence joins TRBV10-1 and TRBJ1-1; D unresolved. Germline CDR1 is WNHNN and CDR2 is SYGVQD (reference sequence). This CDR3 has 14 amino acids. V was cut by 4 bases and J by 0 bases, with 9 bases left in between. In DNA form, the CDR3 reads TGCGCCAGCAGTGCCCACATCGTGAACACTGAAGCTTTCTTT. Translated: CASSAHIVNTEAFF.

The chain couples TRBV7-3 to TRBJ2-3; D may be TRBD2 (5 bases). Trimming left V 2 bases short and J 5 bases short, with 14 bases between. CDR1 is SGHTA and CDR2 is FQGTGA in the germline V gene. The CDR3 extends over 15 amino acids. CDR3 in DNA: TGTGCCAGCAGCTTATCCCCAGGCCGGGGAGATACGCAGTATTTT. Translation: CASSLSPGRGDTQYF.

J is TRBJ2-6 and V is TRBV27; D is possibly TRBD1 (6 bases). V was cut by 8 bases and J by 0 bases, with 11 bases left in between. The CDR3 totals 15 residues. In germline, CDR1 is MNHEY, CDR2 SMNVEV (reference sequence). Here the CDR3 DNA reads TGTGCCAGCCATAGGACAGCCTCTGGGGCCAACGTCCTGACTTTC. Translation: CASHRTASGANVLTF.

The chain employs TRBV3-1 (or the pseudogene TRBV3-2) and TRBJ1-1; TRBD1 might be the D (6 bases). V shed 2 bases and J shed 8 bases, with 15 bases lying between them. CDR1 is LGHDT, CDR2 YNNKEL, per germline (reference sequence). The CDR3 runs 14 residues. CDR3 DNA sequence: TGTGCCAGCAGCCAAATGAGGGGGGGCTCCGAAGCTTTCTTT. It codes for CASSQMRGGSEAFF.